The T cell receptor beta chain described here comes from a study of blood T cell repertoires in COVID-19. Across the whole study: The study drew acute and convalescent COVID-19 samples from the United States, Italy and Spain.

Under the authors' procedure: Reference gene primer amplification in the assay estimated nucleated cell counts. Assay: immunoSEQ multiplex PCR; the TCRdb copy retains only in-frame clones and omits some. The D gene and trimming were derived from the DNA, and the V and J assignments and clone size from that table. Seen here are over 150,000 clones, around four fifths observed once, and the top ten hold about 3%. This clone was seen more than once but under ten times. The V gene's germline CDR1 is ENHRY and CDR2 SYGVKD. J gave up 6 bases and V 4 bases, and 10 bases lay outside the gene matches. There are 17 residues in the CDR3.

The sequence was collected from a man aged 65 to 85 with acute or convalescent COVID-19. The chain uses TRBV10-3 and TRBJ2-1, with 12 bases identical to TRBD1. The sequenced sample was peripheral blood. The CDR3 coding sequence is TGTGCCATCAGTGGGCCGGGACAGGGGGCTAGTTTCAATGAGCAGTTCTTC. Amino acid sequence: CAISGPGQGASFNEQFF.